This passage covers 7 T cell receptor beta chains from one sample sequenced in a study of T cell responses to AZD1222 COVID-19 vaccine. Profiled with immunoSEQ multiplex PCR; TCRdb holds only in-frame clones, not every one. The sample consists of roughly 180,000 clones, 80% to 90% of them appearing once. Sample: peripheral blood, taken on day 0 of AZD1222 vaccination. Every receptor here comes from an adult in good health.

This CDR3 is CASSTSGGEFF. CDR3 nucleotide sequence: TGTGCCAGCAGTACTAGCGGAGGGGAGTTCTTC. This chain links TRBV12-3 or TRBV12-4 with TRBJ2-1, with 8 positions matching TRBD2. After removal of 5 bases from V and 14 bases from J, the junction contained 5 bases not matched to a gene. The length of the CDR3 is 11 residues.

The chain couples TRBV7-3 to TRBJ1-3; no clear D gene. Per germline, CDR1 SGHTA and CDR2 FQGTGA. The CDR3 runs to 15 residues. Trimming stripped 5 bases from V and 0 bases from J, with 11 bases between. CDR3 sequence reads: CASSPGPASGNTIYF. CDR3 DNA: TGTGCCAGCAGCCCCGGGCCAGCCTCTGGAAACACCATATATTTT. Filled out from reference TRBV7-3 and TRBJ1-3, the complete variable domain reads GAGVSQTPSNKVTEKGKYVELRCDPISGHTALYWYRQSLGQGPEFLIYFQGTGAADDSGLPNDRFFAVRPEGSVSTLKIQRTERGDSAVYLCASSPGPASGNTIYFGEGSWLTVV.

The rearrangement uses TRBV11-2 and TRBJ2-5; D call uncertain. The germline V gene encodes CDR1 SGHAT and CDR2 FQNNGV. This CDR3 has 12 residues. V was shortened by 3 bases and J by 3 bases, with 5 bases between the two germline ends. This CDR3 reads CASSFAEETQYF. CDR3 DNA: TGTGCCAGCAGCTTTGCAGAAGAGACCCAGTACTTC.

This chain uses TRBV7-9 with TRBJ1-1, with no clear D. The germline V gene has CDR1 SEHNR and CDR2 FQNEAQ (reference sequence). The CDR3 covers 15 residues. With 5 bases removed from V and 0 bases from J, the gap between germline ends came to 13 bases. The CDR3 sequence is CASSPRTAMNTEAFF. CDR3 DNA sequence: TGTGCCAGCAGCCCCCGGACGGCCATGAACACTGAAGCTTTCTTT.

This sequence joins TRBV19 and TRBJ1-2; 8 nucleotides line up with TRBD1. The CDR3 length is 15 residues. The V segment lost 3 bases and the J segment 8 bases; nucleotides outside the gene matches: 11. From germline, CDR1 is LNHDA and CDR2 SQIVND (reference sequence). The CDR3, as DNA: TGTGCCAGTAGTATGCGGCTGGACAGGGCTTGGGGCTACACCTTC. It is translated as CASSMRLDRAWGYTF.

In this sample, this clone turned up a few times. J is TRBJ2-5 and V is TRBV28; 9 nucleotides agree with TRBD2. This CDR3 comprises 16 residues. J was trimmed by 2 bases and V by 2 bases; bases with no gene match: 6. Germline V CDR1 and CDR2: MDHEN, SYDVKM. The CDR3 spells CASSLRAGGPQETQYF. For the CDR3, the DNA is TGTGCCAGCAGTTTAAGAGCGGGGGGACCTCAAGAGACCCAGTACTTC.

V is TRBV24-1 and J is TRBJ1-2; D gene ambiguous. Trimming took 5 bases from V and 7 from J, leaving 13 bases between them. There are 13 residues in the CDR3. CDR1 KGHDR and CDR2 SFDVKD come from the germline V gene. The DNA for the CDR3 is TGTGCCACCAGTGCGTACGGGTGGGGTGGCTACACCTTC. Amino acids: CATSAYGWGGYTF.